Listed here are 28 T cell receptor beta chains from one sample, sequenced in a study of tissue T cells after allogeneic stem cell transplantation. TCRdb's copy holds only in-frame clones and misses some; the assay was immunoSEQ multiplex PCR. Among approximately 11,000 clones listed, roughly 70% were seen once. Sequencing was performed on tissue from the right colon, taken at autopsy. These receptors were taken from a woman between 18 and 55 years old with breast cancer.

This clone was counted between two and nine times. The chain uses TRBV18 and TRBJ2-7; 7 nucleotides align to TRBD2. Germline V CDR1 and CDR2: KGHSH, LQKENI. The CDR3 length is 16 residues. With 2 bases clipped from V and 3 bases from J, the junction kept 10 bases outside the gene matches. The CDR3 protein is CASSPGSGLGGYEQYF. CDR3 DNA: TGTGCCAGCTCACCAGGTAGCGGACTAGGTGGCTACGAGCAGTACTTC.

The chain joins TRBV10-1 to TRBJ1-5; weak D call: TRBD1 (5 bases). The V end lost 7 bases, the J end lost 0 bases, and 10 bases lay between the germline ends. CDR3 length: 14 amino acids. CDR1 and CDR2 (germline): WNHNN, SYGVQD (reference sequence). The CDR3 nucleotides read TGCGCCAGCAACGGGGGGGGTAGCAATCAGCCCCAGCATTTT. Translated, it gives CASNGGGSNQPQHF.

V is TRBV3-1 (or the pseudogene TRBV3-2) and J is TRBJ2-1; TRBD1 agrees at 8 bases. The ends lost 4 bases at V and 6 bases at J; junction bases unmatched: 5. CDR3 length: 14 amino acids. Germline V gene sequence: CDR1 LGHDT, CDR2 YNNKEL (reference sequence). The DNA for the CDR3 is TGTGCCAGCAGCCTAGCTGACAGGGGCAATGAGCAGTTCTTC. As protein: CASSLADRGNEQFF.

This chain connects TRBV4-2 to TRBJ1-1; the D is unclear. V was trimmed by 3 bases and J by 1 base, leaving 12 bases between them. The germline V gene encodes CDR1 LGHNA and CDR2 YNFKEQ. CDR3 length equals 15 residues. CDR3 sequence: CASSHPGNQNTEAFF. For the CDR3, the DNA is TGTGCCAGCAGCCATCCCGGGAACCAGAACACTGAAGCTTTCTTT.

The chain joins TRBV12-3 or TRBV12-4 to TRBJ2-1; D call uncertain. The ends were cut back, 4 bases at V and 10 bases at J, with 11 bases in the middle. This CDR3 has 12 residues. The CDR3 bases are TGTGCCAGCAGTTCGACTCAATCGGAGCAGTTCTTC. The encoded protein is CASSSTQSEQFF.

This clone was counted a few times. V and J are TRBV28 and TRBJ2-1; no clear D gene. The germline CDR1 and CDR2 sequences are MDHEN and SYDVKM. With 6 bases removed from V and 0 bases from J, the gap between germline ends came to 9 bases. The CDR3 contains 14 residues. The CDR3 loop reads CASSLFSSYNEQFF. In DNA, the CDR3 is TGTGCCAGCAGCCTCTTTAGCTCCTACAATGAGCAGTTCTTC.

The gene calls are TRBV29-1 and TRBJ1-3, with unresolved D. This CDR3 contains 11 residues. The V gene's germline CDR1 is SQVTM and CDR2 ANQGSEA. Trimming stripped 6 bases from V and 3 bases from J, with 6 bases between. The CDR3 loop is CSVRDGNTIYF. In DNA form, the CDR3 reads TGCAGCGTGAGGGATGGAAACACCATATATTTT.

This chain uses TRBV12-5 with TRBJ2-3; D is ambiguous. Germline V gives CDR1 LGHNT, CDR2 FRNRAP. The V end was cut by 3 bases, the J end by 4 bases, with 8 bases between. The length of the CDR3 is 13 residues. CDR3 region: CASGFPTSDTQYF. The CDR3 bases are TGTGCTAGTGGTTTCCCAACTTCAGATACGCAGTATTTT.

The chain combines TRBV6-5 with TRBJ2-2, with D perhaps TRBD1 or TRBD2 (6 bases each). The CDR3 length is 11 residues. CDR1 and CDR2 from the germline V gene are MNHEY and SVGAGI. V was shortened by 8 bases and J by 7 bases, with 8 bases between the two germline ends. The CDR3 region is CASEGGGELFF. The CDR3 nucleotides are TGTGCCAGCGAGGGGGGCGGGGAGCTGTTTTTT.

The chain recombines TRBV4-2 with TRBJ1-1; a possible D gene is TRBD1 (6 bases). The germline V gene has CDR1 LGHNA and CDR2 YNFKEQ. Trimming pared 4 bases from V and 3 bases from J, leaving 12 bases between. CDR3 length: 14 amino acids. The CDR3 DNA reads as TGTGCCAGCAGCCTTAACAGGGATTACACTGAAGCTTTCTTT. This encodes CASSLNRDYTEAFF.

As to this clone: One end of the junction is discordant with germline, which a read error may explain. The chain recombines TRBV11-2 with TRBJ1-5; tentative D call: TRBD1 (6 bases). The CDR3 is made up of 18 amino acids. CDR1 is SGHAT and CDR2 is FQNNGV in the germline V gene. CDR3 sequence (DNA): TGTGCCAGCTGCTTCTGTTTGGGGGCGGAGGGGGGCAATCAGCCCCAGCATTTT. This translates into CASCFCLGAEGGNQPQHF.

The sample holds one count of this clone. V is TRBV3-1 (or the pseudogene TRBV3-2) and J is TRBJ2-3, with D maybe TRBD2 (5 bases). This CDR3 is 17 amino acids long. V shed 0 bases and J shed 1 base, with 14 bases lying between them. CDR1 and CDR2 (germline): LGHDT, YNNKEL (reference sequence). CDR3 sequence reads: CASSQDRPSGCTDTQYF. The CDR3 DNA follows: TGTGCCAGCAGCCAAGATAGACCCAGCGGTTGCACAGATACGCAGTATTTT.

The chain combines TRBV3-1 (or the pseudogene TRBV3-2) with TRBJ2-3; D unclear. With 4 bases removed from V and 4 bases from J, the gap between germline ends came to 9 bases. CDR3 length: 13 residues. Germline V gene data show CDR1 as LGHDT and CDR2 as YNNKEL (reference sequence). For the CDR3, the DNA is TGTGCCAGCAGCCCCTCGGCCCCAGATACGCAGTATTTT. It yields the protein CASSPSAPDTQYF.

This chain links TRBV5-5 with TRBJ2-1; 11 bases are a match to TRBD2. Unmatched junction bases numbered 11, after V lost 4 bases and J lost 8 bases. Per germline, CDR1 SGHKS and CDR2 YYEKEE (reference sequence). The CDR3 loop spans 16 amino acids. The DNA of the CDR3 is TGTGCCAGCAGCCCGGATACCGGGACTAGCGGCGATGAGCAGTTCTTC. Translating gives CASSPDTGTSGDEQFF. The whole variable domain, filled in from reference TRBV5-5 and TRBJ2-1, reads DAGVTQSPTHLIKTRGQQVTLRCSPISGHKSVSWYQQVLGQGPQFIFQYYEKEERGRGNFPDRFSARQFPNYSSELNVNALLLGDSALYLCASSPDTGTSGDEQFFGPGTRLTVL.

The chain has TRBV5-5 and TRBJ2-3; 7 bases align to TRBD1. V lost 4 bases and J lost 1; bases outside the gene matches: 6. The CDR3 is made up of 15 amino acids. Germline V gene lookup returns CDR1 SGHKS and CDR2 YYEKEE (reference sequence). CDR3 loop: CASSPTGARTDTQYF. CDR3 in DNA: TGTGCCAGCAGCCCCACAGGGGCCCGCACAGATACGCAGTATTTT.

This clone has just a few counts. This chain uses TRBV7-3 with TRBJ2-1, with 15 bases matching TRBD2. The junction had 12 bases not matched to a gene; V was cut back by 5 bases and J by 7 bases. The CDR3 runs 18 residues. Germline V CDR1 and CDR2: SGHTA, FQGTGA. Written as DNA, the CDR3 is TGTGCCAGCAGCGGAAGGACTAGCGGGAGGGCAAGGTTAAATGAGCAGTTCTTC. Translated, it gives CASSGRTSGRARLNEQFF.

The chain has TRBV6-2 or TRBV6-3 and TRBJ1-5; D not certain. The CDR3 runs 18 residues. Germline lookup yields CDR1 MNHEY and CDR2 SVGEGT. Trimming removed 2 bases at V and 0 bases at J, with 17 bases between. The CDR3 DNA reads TGTGCCAGCAGTTACAGTTGGCTTCTCCCTTATAGCAATCAGCCCCAGCATTTT. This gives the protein CASSYSWLLPYSNQPQHF.

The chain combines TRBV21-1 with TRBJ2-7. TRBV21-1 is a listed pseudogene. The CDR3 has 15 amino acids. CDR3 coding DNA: TGTGCCAGCAGCAAATCTCCGGGTTCAGGCTACGAGCAGTACTTC. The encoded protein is CASSKSPGSGYEQYF.

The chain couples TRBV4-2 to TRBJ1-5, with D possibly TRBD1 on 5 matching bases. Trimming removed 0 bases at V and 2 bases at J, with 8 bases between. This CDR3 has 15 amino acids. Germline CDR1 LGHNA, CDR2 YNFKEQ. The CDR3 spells CASSQDGGGNQPQHF. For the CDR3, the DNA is TGTGCCAGCAGCCAAGATGGGGGGGGCAATCAGCCCCAGCATTTT.

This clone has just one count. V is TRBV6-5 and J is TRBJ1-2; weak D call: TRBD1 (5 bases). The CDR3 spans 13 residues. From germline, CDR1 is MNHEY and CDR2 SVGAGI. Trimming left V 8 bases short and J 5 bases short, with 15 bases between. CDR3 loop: CASSGREGYGYTF. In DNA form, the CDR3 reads TGTGCCAGCTCGGGCAGGGAGGGGTATGGCTACACCTTC.

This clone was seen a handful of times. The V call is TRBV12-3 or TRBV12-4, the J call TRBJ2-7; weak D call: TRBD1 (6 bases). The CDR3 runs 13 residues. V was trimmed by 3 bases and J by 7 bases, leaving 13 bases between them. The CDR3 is CASSLRHQGEQYF. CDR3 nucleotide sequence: TGTGCCAGCAGTTTGAGACATCAGGGGGAGCAGTACTTC.

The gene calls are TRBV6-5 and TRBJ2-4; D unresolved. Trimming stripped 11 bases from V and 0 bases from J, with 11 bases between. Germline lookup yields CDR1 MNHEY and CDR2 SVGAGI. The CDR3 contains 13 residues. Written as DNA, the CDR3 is TGTGCCTGCTGGTGGTTAGCCAAAAACATTCAGTACTTC. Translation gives CACWWLAKNIQYF.

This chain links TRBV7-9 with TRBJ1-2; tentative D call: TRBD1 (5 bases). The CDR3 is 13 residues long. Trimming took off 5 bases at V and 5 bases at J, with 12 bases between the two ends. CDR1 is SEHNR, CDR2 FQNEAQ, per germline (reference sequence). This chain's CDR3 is CASSPGEGYGYTF. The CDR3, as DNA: TGTGCCAGCAGCCCGGGGGAGGGATATGGCTACACCTTC.

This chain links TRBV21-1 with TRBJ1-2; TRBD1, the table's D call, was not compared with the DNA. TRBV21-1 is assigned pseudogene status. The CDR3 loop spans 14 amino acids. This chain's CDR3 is CARRDRGSNYGYTF. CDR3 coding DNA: TGTGCCCGTCGGGACAGGGGTTCTAACTATGGCTACACCTTC.

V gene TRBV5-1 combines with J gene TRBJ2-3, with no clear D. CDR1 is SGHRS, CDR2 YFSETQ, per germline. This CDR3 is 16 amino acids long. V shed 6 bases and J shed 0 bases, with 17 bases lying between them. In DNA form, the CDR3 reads TGCGCCAGCAAAAATTCGCAAGTATCTAGCACAGATACGCAGTATTTT. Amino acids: CASKNSQVSSTDTQYF.

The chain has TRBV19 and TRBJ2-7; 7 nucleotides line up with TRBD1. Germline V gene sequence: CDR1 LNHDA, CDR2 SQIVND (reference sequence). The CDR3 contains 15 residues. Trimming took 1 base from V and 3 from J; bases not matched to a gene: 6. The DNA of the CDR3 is TGTGCCAGTAGTATAGCGCCTACAGGGGTCTACGAGCAGTACTTC. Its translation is CASSIAPTGVYEQYF.

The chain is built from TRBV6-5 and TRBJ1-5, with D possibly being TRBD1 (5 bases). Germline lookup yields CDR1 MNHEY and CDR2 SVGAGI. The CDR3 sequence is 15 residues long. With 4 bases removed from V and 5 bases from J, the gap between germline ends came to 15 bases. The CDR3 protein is CASSSHGDGDQPQHF. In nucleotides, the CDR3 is TGTGCCAGCAGTTCCCATGGGGACGGTGATCAGCCCCAGCATTTT.

CDR3 bases: TGTGCCAGCAGGAGCGGGACAGCTAGCAATCAGCCCCAGCATTTT. This codes for CASRSGTASNQPQHF. This rearrangement joins TRBV27 to TRBJ1-5; 7 bases are a match to TRBD1. This CDR3 has 15 residues. The germline CDR1 and CDR2 sequences are MNHEY and SMNVEV (reference sequence). Losses at the gene ends were 6 bases for V and 0 bases for J; bases not matched to a gene: 5.